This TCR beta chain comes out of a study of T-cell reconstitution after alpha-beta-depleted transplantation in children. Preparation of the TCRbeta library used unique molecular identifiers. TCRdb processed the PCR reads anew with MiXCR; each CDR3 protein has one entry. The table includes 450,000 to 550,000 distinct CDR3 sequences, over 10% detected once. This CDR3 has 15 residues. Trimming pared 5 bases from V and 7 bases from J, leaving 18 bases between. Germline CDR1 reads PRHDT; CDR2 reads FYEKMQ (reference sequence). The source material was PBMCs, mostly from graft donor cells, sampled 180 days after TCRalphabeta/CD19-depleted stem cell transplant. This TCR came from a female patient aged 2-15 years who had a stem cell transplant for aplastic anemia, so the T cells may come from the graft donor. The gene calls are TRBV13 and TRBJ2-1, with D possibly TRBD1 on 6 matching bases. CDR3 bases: TGTGCCAGCAGCCTTACCGGGACACCGCAAAATGAGCAGTTCTTC. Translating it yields CASSLTGTPQNEQFF.